These T cell receptor beta chains were read from a single sample in a study of cytomegalovirus exposure and HLA in healthy donors. This table comes from immunoSEQ multiplex PCR, and its TCRdb copy is limited to in-frame clones, with some not included. The data show 99,000 or so clones, approximately 82% seen once. The sample was PBMCs. The source is a man aged 35 to 55 in good health and CMV-seropositive. Each CDR3 is given with its conserved first and last residue. A D gene is named only where the DNA matches it firmly. Rows give clone size only sometimes, using once, few, many, or a class for an expanded clone.

v_gene,abundance,d_gene,j_gene,CDR3nt,CDR3aa
TRBV6-5,NA,NA,TRBJ2-1,TGTGCCAGCAGTTATAACAATGAGCAGTTCTTC,CASSYNNEQFF
TRBV18,NA,NA,TRBJ2-7,TGTGCCAGCTCCGACCGCGGCGAGCAGTACTTC,CASSDRGEQYF
TRBV19,NA,TRBD2,TRBJ2-1,TGTGCCAGCAGACTAGCGGGGGGACGATACAATGAGCAGTTCTTC,CASRLAGGRYNEQFF
TRBV30,NA,TRBD2,TRBJ2-7,TGTGCCTGGGAATCTAAAGCGGGAAGCTCCTACGAGCAGTACTTC,CAWESKAGSSYEQYF
TRBV7-3,NA,TRBD1,TRBJ2-2,TGTGCCAGCAGCTCCGGTACAGGGGGGAACACCGGGGAGCTGTTTTTT,CASSSGTGGNTGELFF
TRBV5-6,NA,NA,TRBJ2-7,TGTGCCAGCAGCTCACCGACAGGAAAGCCCTACGAGCAGTACTTC,CASSSPTGKPYEQYF
TRBV6-1,NA,NA,TRBJ2-7,TGTGCCAGCAGTGACACAGGAAGCTCCTACGAGCAGTACTTC,CASSDTGSSYEQYF
TRBV29-1,NA,NA,TRBJ1-1,TGCAGCGTTGAAGGCCTAATGAACACTGAAGCTTTCTTT,CSVEGLMNTEAFF
TRBV30,NA,TRBD1,TRBJ1-1,TGTGCCTGTCGGACAGGGGGGGGCACTGAAGCTTTCTTT,CACRTGGGTEAFF
TRBV7-2,NA,TRBD1,TRBJ1-4,TGTGCCAGCAGCTTGTTTGGACAGGGTGAAAAACTGTTTTTT,CASSLFGQGEKLFF
TRBV5-6,once,TRBD1,TRBJ1-1,TGTGCCAGCAGCTACAGGGGGCTGGGGACTGAAGCTTTCTTT,CASSYRGLGTEAFF
TRBV7-9,NA,NA,TRBJ2-3,TGTGCCAGCAGCTTAGTTAGGGGCGCAGATACGCAGTATTTT,CASSLVRGADTQYF
TRBV7-9,NA,TRBD2,TRBJ2-5,TGTGCCAGCAGCCGGTTTCGGCTAGCGGGAGGACCCGTTTGGGAGACCCAGTACTTC,CASSRFRLAGGPVWETQYF
TRBV28,NA,TRBD1,TRBJ1-2,TGTGCCAGCAGTTACAGGGGCGGTGGCTACACCTTC,CASSYRGGGYTF
TRBV4-2,NA,TRBD2,TRBJ2-7,TGTGCCAGCAGCTCCCCATCGGGGGGGGAGCAGTACTTC,CASSSPSGGEQYF
TRBV5-1,NA,NA,TRBJ1-1,TGCGCCAGCAGCTTGGCGACAGGGAACACTGAAGCTTTCTTT,CASSLATGNTEAFF
TRBV30,NA,NA,TRBJ1-3,TGTGCCTGGAGTGTACGGGCAGGGCCTGGAAACACCATATATTTT,CAWSVRAGPGNTIYF
TRBV19,NA,TRBD1,TRBJ2-7,TGTGCCAGTAGTCTATCTGGACAGGGCTACGAGCAGTACTTC,CASSLSGQGYEQYF
TRBV4-1,NA,NA,TRBJ1-3,TGCGCCAGCAGCGATCCTGAGGGGGAGTCTGGAAACACCATATATTTT,CASSDPEGESGNTIYF
TRBV5-1,NA,TRBD1,TRBJ1-2,TGCGCCAGCAGCTTGGGGGGGCCAGGGGGCGAGGGCTACACCTTC,CASSLGGPGGEGYTF
TRBV18,NA,NA,TRBJ1-2,TGTGCCAGCTCACCAGCCGGGAGCCTGAACTATGGCTACACCTTC,CASSPAGSLNYGYTF
TRBV4-1,NA,NA,TRBJ2-1,TGCGCCAGCAGAAAAACAGGGACCAATGAGCAGTTCTTC,CASRKTGTNEQFF
TRBV9,NA,TRBD1,TRBJ2-3,TGTGCCAGCAGCGCCAATCTCCAGGGGGCTCTCACAGATACGCAGTATTTT,CASSANLQGALTDTQYF
TRBV6-5,NA,NA,TRBJ1-2,TGTGCCAGCAGCCTAGACAGTAACTATGGCTACACCTTC,CASSLDSNYGYTF
TRBV5-4,NA,NA,TRBJ1-2,TGTGCCAGCAGCTTGGCAGTGCAGGTCGATGGCTACACCTTC,CASSLAVQVDGYTF
TRBV6-1,once,TRBD2,TRBJ2-4,TGTGCCAGCAGTCTAGCGGGAGCCCAAAACATTCAGTACTTC,CASSLAGAQNIQYF
TRBV7-2,NA,NA,TRBJ1-3,TGTGCCAGCAGCTTACACCAAGTCTCTGCGGCCGGAAACACCATATATTTT,CASSLHQVSAAGNTIYF
TRBV4-3,NA,NA,TRBJ1-2,TGCGCCAGCAGCCAAGACAGGCATAACTATGGCTACACCTTC,CASSQDRHNYGYTF
TRBV7-3,NA,TRBD2,TRBJ2-3,TGTGCCAGCAGCTCCGGACTAGCGGGTACAGATACGCAGTATTTT,CASSSGLAGTDTQYF
TRBV19,NA,NA,TRBJ1-1,TGTGCCAGTAGTACTGGGGTAAAGGGGGACACTGAAGCTTTCTTT,CASSTGVKGDTEAFF
TRBV2,NA,TRBD2,TRBJ2-7,TGTGCCAGCAGTAACCCGGCTAGCGGGAGCGAGCAGTACTTC,CASSNPASGSEQYF
TRBV10-3,NA,NA,TRBJ2-5,TGTGCCATCAGTTATCAGGGGCAAGAGACCCAGTACTTC,CAISYQGQETQYF
TRBV25-1,NA,NA,TRBJ2-7,TGTGCCAGCAGTGGGCGGCACTCCTACGAGCAGTACTTC,CASSGRHSYEQYF
TRBV19,NA,NA,TRBJ2-5,TGTGCCAGTAGTAGACAACACCTAGGGGGGACCCAGTACTTC,CASSRQHLGGTQYF
TRBV7-3,once,NA,TRBJ2-3,TGTGCCAGCAGCTTAATGGGGGGAGCAGATACGCAGTATTTT,CASSLMGGADTQYF
TRBV28,NA,NA,TRBJ2-7,TGTGCCAGCAGTCAGGGACTCGAGCAGTACTTC,CASSQGLEQYF
TRBV30,NA,NA,TRBJ2-7,TGTGCCTGGAGTGGCAGGGGGGACGAGCAGTACTTC,CAWSGRGDEQYF
TRBV30,NA,NA,TRBJ1-5,TGTGCCTGGAGTAGGGACACCTTTAGCAATCAGCCCCAGCATTTT,CAWSRDTFSNQPQHF
TRBV7-3,NA,NA,TRBJ2-3,TGTGCCAGCAGCTTATCCCGGTCCCCATGGGATACGCAGTATTTT,CASSLSRSPWDTQYF
TRBV5-6,NA,TRBD1,TRBJ2-7,TGTGCCAGCAGCTTGGCGACAGGGGGAGGGAACGAGCAGTACTTC,CASSLATGGGNEQYF
TRBV19,NA,TRBD2,TRBJ2-7,TGTGCCAGTAGTTCCGCCCCCGGGGGGACCCCCTACGAGCAGTACTTC,CASSSAPGGTPYEQYF
TRBV28,NA,TRBD1,TRBJ2-2,TGTGCCAGCAGGACAGGGGGATCCACCGGGGAGCTGTTTTTT,CASRTGGSTGELFF
TRBV7-2,NA,TRBD2,TRBJ2-1,TGTGCCAGCAGCGTCGGACTAGCAGGAAACAATGAGCAGTTCTTC,CASSVGLAGNNEQFF
TRBV7-9,NA,TRBD1,TRBJ1-5,TGTGCCAGCAGACAGGGGGCGGATCAGCCCCAGCATTTT,CASRQGADQPQHF
TRBV11-3,few,TRBD1,TRBJ1-2,TGTGCCAGCAGCTCCGACAGGGCTCCTAACTATGGCTACACCTTC,CASSSDRAPNYGYTF
TRBV18,once,TRBD1,TRBJ1-5,TGTGCCAGCTCAAAGACAGGGTTGAATCAGCCCCAGCATTTT,CASSKTGLNQPQHF
TRBV19,NA,TRBD2,TRBJ2-4,TGTGCCAGTAGTATCGGATCTAGCGGGAGGGCCCTAGCCAAAAACATTCAGTACTTC,CASSIGSSGRALAKNIQYF
TRBV11-1,NA,TRBD1,TRBJ2-7,TGTGCCAGCAGCCATCCGGGACAGCCCTACGAGCAGTACTTC,CASSHPGQPYEQYF
TRBV28,NA,TRBD1,TRBJ2-5,TGTGCCAGCAGTTTAAGGGGGCTGGGTGACCAAGAGACTCAGTACTTC,CASSLRGLGDQETQYF
TRBV5-8,NA,NA,TRBJ2-2,TGTGCCAGCAGGTTGGAGGGGAAGAACACCGGGGAGCTGTTTTTT,CASRLEGKNTGELFF
TRBV4-3,few,TRBD2,TRBJ2-2,TGCGCCAGCAGCCATGGTAGGACTAGCGTCGGGGAGCTGTTTTTT,CASSHGRTSVGELFF
TRBV4-3,NA,TRBD1,TRBJ2-1,TGCGCCAGCAGCCAATCTCCCGGGACAGGGGGCAATGAGCAGTTCTTC,CASSQSPGTGGNEQFF
TRBV30,NA,NA,TRBJ1-1,TGTGCCTGGAGTAACAAACGGGGTACTGAAGCTTTCTTT,CAWSNKRGTEAFF
TRBV2,NA,TRBD2,TRBJ2-7,TGTGCCAGCAGGGGGACTAGCGGGGGATCCTACGAGCAGTACTTC,CASRGTSGGSYEQYF
TRBV5-5,few,TRBD1,TRBJ1-5,TGTGCCAGCAGCCACAGACAGGGCGATCAGCCCCAGCATTTT,CASSHRQGDQPQHF
TRBV5-1,NA,NA,TRBJ2-2,TGCGCCAGCAGCGAAGGGGCATCGAACACCGGGGAGCTGTTTTTT,CASSEGASNTGELFF
TRBV9,NA,NA,TRBJ2-1,TGTGCCAGCAGCGTAGAGATCAGGGCCCGGGATGAGCAGTTCTTC,CASSVEIRARDEQFF
TRBV5-4,NA,TRBD1,TRBJ1-1,TGTGCCAGCAGCGCCTCAGGGGGCGCGGTCACTGAAGCTTTCTTT,CASSASGGAVTEAFF
TRBV7-9,NA,NA,TRBJ1-2,TGTGCCAGCAGCTCGGACTCTGGATTTATTAACTATGGCTACACCTTC,CASSSDSGFINYGYTF
TRBV10-3,NA,NA,TRBJ2-5,TGTGCCATCAGTGAGCGCCTGGAGTCAGAGACCCAGTACTTC,CAISERLESETQYF